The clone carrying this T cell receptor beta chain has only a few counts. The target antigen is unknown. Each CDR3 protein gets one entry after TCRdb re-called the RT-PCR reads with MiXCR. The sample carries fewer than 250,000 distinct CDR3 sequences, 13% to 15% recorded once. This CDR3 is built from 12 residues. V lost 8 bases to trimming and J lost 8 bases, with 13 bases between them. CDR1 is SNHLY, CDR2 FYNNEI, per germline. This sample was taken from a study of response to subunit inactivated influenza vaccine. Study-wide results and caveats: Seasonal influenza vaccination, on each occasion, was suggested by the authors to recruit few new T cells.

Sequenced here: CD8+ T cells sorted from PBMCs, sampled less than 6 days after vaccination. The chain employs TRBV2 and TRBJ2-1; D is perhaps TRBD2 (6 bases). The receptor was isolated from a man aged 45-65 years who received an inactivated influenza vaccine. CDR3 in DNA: TGTGCCAGCGGGACTTACAAAGATGAGCAGTTCTTC. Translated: CASGTYKDEQFF.